The T cell receptor beta chain described here comes from a study of blood T cell repertoires in COVID-19. Across the whole study: Samples of COVID-19 (acute and convalescent) were obtained from the United States, Italy and Spain. In each case, the material was cDNA or gDNA derived from T cells, B-cell-depleted T cells, or PBMCs.

The germline V and J ends were trimmed by 0 bases and 8 bases, with 13 bases remaining between them. This CDR3 region has 14 residues. Per the germline V gene, CDR1 is LGHNA and CDR2 is YSLEER. How the authors handled the data: Reference gene primer amplification gave nucleated cell count estimates. Assay: immunoSEQ multiplex PCR; the TCRdb copy retains only in-frame clones and omits some. V and J calls and clone size come straight from that table; D and trimming were deduced from the DNA. The data contain a few hundred thousand clones, 89% of them seen just once; the ten biggest clones take up 5% to 7%.

The V call is TRBV4-3, the J call TRBJ1-2; the D gene is possibly TRBD1 (6 bases). The receptor's source is a young man who had recovered from COVID-19. The sequenced sample was peripheral blood. CDR3 loop: CASSQETGLPGYTF. The CDR3 bases are TGCGCCAGCAGCCAAGAGACAGGTCTACCGGGCTACACCTTC.